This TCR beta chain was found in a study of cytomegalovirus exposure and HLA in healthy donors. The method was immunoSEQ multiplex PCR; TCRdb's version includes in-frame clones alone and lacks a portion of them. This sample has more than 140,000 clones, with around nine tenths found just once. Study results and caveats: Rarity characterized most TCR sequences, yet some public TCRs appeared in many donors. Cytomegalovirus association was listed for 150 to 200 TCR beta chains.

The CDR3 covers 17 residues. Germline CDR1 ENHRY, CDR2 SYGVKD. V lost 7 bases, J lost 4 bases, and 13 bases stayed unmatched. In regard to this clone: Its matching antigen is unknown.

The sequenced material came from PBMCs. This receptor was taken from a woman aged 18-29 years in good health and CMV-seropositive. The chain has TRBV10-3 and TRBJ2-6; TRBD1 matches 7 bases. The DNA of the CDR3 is TGTGCCATCACCGAGGGGGCTGGGTCTAGGGGGGCCAACGTCCTGACTTTC. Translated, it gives CAITEGAGSRGANVLTF.